The clone carrying this T cell receptor (beta chain) was recorded a few times. No antigen is known for it. The use of previously described methods and listed TCR primers produced the bulk TCR libraries. TCRdb used MiXCR to reprocess the PCR reads, holding one entry per CDR3 protein. The sample lists approximately 630,000 distinct CDR3 sequences; less than 30% were seen once. The data belong to a study of molecular identifiers for immune sequencing clone quantification. General observations from the study: It was shown that clones above 20 RNA copies held over 98% of effector molecules, but under 1% in naive cells.

Germline CDR1 and CDR2: SGHDT and YYEEEE. The CDR3 sequence is 15 residues long. V was cut by 4 bases and J by 4 bases, with 14 bases left in between. This sequence joins TRBV5-6 and TRBJ1-4; a weak D match, TRBD1 (5 bases). The origin of this receptor is a human donor in good health. Some libraries in this study had Jurkat cell RNA spiked in. Sequencing was carried out using naive CD8+ T cells from blood, with Jurkat cell RNA spiked in. Subset: FACS-sorted CD8+CD4-CCR7+CD45RA+ naive T cells. CDR3 residues: CASSAGPPDNEKLFF. The CDR3 DNA follows: TGTGCCAGCAGCGCGGGACCGCCGGATAATGAAAAACTGTTTTTT. The full variable domain, completed using reference TRBV5-6 and TRBJ1-4, is DAGVTQSPTHLIKTRGQQVTLRCSPKSGHDTVSWYQQALGQGPQFIFQYYEEEERQRGNFPDRFSGHQFPNYSSELNVNALLLGDSALYLCASSAGPPDNEKLFFGSGTQLSVL.